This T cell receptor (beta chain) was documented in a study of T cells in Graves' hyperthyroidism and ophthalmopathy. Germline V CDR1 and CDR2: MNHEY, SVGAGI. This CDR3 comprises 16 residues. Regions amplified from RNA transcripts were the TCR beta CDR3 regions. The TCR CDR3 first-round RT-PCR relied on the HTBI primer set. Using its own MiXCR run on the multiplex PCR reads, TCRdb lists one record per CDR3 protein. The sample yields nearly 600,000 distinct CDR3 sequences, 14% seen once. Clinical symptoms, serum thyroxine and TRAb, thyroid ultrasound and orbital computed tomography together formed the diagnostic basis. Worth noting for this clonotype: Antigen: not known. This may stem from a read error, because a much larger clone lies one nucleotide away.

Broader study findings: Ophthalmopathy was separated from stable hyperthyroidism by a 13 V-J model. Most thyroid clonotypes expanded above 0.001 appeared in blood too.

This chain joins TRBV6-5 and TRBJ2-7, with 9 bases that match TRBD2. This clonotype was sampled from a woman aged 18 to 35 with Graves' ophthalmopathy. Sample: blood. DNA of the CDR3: TGTGGCAGCAGTTACTCGGCTAGCGGGAATACCTACGAGCAGTACTTC. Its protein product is CGSSYSASGNTYEQYF.